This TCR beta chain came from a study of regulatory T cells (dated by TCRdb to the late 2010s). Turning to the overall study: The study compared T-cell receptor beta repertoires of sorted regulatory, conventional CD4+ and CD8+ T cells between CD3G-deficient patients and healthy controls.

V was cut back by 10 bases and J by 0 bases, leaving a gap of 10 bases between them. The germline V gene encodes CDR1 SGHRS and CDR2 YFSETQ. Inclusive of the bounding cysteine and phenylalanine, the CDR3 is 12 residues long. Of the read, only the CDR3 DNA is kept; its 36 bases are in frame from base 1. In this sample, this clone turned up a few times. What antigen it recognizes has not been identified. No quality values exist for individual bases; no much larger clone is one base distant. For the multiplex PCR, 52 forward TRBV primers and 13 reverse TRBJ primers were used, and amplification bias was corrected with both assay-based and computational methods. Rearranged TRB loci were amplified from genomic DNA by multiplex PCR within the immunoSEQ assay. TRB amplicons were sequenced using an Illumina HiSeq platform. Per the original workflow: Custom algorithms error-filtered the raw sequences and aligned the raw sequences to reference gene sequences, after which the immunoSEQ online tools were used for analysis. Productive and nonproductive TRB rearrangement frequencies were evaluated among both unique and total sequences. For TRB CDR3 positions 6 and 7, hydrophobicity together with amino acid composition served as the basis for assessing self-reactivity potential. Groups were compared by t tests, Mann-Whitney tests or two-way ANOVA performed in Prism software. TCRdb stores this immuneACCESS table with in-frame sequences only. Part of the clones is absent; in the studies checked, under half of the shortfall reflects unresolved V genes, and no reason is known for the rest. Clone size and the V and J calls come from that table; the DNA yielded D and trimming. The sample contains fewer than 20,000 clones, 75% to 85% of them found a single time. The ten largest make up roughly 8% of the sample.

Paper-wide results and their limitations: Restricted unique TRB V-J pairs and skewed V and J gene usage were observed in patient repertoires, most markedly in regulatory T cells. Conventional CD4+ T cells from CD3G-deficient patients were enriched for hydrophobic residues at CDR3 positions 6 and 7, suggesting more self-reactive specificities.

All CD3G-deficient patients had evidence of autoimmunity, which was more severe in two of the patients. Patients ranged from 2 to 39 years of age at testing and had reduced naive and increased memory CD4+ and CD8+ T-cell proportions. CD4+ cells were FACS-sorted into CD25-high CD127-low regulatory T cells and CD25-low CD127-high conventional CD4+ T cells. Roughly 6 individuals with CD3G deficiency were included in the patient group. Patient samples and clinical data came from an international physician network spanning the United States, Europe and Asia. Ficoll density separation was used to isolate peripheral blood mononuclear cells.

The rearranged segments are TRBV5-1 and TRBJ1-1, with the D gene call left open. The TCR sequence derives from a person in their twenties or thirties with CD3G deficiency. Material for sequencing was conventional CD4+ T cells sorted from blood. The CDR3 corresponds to CASKGMNTEAFF. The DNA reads TGCGCCTCAAAGGGAATGAACACTGAAGCTTTCTTT.